This T cell receptor (beta chain) is from a study of T cells after yellow fever vaccination. Study-wide points: The secondary response was weaker but peaked faster, day 5 versus 15. After the booster, nearly 98% of CD4 and about nine tenths of CD8 primary-response clones were re-detected.

This clonotype was counted a few times. Its antigen is unknown. Making TCR cDNA involved 5'RACE template switching, which added UMIs and a universal primer site. TCRdb recomputed calls from the 5' RACE reads with MiXCR, one row per CDR3 protein. The table has about 300,000 distinct CDR3 sequences, around 6.8% seen once. Per germline, CDR1 LGHDT and CDR2 YNNKEL (reference sequence). V lost 3 bases and J lost 9, with 18 bases in between. The CDR3 is 15 amino acids. Sequencing was performed on PBMCs, taken about 41 days after the first yellow fever vaccination. The clonotype originates from a young man who received the YFV17D yellow fever vaccine. V is TRBV3-1 and J is TRBJ2-1; D remains unclear. CDR3: CASSHELLPWGEQFF. As DNA, the CDR3 is TGTGCCAGCAGCCACGAGTTACTCCCTTGGGGTGAGCAGTTCTTC.